The 6 T cell receptor beta chains presented below share a single source sample, sequenced in a study of cytomegalovirus exposure and HLA in healthy donors. Produced via immunoSEQ multiplex PCR; TCRdb's table is partial and in-frame only. The sample has some 170,000 clones, around nine tenths seen once. What was sequenced was PBMCs. The source is a woman in her late teens or twenties in good health and CMV-seropositive.

The V gene is TRBV10-1, the J gene TRBJ2-1, with 10 bases lining up with TRBD2. The V segment lost 2 bases and the J segment 6 bases; nucleotides outside the gene matches: 10. CDR1 is WNHNN, CDR2 SYGVQD, per germline (reference sequence). The CDR3 totals 17 residues. This CDR3 is CASSERVPSGSGNEQFF. CDR3 nucleotides: TGCGCCAGCAGTGAGAGGGTACCTAGCGGGAGTGGCAATGAGCAGTTCTTC.

As concerns this clone: Different DNA sequences within this sample yield the same CDR3. The V and J genes are TRBV6-1 and TRBJ2-7; D not certain. This CDR3 region has 11 residues. Per germline, CDR1 MNHNS and CDR2 SASEGT. Between the trimmed V and J ends, which lost 3 bases and 4 bases, there was a span of 4 bases. The CDR3 region has the DNA TGTGCCAGCAGTGACTCTTACGAGCAGTACTTC. Protein product: CASSDSYEQYF.

The sample holds a few counts of this clone. This chain connects TRBV15 to TRBJ2-1, with unresolved D. Per germline, CDR1 LNHNV and CDR2 YYDKDF (reference sequence). The length of the CDR3 is 13 residues. The germline V and J ends were trimmed by 5 bases and 7 bases, with 12 bases remaining between them. The CDR3 loop reads CATSSLVRNEQFF. The CDR3 region has the DNA TGTGCCACCAGCTCTCTGGTACGGAATGAGCAGTTCTTC.

In this sample, this clone turned up a few times. This rearrangement joins TRBV30 to TRBJ1-5; 7 positions match TRBD1. The CDR3 runs 15 residues. Germline CDR1 reads GTSNPN; CDR2 reads SVGIG (reference sequence). V lost 0 bases to trimming and J lost 5 bases; unmatched junction nucleotides: 7. Here the CDR3 reads CAWSVAGGGYQPQHF. The CDR3 DNA follows: TGTGCCTGGAGTGTGGCAGGGGGTGGGTATCAGCCCCAGCATTTT.

V is TRBV27 and J is TRBJ1-5; perhaps TRBD1 as D (5 bases). The CDR3 loop spans 14 amino acids. Between the trimmed V and J ends, which lost 5 bases and 7 bases, there was a span of 15 bases. Germline values: CDR1 MNHEY, CDR2 SMNVEV (reference sequence). The CDR3 DNA is TGTGCCAGCAGTATTAACCGGGGGGAACAGCCCCAGCATTTT. Encoded protein: CASSINRGEQPQHF.

The sample holds a few counts of this clone. V gene TRBV30 combines with J gene TRBJ2-7, with TRBD2 identical over 11 bases. CDR1 is GTSNPN and CDR2 is SVGIG in the germline V gene (reference sequence). The ends lost 4 bases at V and 5 bases at J; junction bases unmatched: 7. The CDR3 is made up of 14 amino acids. CDR3 sequence: CAWKGLAVSNEQYF. For the CDR3, the DNA is TGTGCCTGGAAGGGACTAGCGGTTTCTAACGAGCAGTACTTC.